This is a list of T cell receptor beta chains from one sample in a study of blood T cells in healthy people across ages. TCRdb processed the 5' RACE reads anew with MiXCR; each CDR3 protein has one entry. The table records around 1,500,000 distinct CDR3 sequences, 28% of them present only once. Specimen: blood. Source of these receptors: a woman aged 25-40 years in good health. Both conserved end residues are part of each CDR3. D genes are given only for firm matches. For some rows the clone size is stated as once, few or many, or as a class when expanded; others skip it.

abundance,d_gene,v_gene,j_gene,CDR3aa,CDR3nt
NA,TRBD1,TRBV5-1,TRBJ2-1,CASSPGTGYDEQFF,TGCGCCAGCAGCCCTGGGACAGGGTACGATGAGCAGTTCTTC
few,TRBD2,TRBV12-3/TRBV12-4,TRBJ2-2,CASSSSPGLGFGELFF,TGTGCCAGCAGTTCGTCACCGGGACTAGGGTTCGGGGAGCTGTTTTTT
NA,TRBD2,TRBV6-2/TRBV6-3,TRBJ2-1,CASSWAGGQNEQFF,TGTGCCAGCAGTTGGGCGGGAGGCCAAAATGAGCAGTTCTTC
many,NA,TRBV4-3,TRBJ2-5,CASSQDPASQTQYF,TGCGCCAGCAGCCAAGATCCGGCTAGCCAGACCCAGTACTTC
few,TRBD2,TRBV13,TRBJ2-5,CASSGAGYQETQYF,TGTGCCAGCAGCGGAGCGGGGTACCAAGAGACCCAGTACTTC
many,NA,TRBV9,TRBJ2-5,CASSVATRARQETQYF,TGTGCCAGCAGCGTAGCTACCCGGGCACGCCAAGAGACCCAGTACTTC
many,TRBD1,TRBV12-3/TRBV12-4,TRBJ2-5,CASSRQGIGETQYF,TGTGCCAGCAGCCGACAGGGTATTGGGGAGACCCAGTACTTC
once,TRBD2,TRBV28,TRBJ2-1,CASNGGGAYNEQFF,TGTGCCAGCAATGGCGGGGGGGCCTACAATGAGCAGTTCTTC
few,TRBD1,TRBV11-2,TRBJ2-7,CASSPWAGQGVREQYF,TGTGCCAGCAGCCCGTGGGCGGGACAGGGAGTTCGCGAGCAGTACTTC
NA,TRBD1,TRBV15,TRBJ2-1,CATSDGTADEQFF,TGTGCCACCAGCGACGGGACAGCCGATGAGCAGTTCTTC
few,NA,TRBV12-3/TRBV12-4,TRBJ2-7,CASSLRGLPTYEQYF,TGTGCCAGCAGTTTGCGGGGCCTCCCCACCTACGAGCAGTACTTC
few,TRBD1,TRBV10-3,TRBJ1-5,CAISRQGDNQPQHF,TGTGCCATCAGTCGACAGGGCGATAATCAGCCCCAGCATTTT
NA,TRBD2,TRBV10-3,TRBJ2-7,CAISESGGSSYNEQYF,TGTGCCATCAGTGAGTCTGGCGGGAGCTCCTACAATGAGCAGTACTTC
few,TRBD2,TRBV9,TRBJ2-3,CASSVEGGVRDTQYF,TGTGCCAGCAGCGTGGAGGGAGGGGTGCGAGATACGCAGTATTTT
many,NA,TRBV5-1,TRBJ1-2,CASSLDPGMAGYTF,TGCGCCAGCAGCTTGGACCCGGGGATGGCTGGCTACACCTTC
few,NA,TRBV2,TRBJ2-5,CGYGSSQETQYF,TGTGGTTACGGGAGCTCCCAAGAGACCCAGTACTTC
NA,TRBD2,TRBV5-1,TRBJ2-3,CASSLDRGGVDTQYF,TGCGCCAGCAGCTTGGATCGGGGGGGCGTAGACACGCAGTATTTT
NA,NA,TRBV9,TRBJ2-3,CASSTPPDTQYF,TGTGCCAGCAGCACCCCACCAGATACGCAGTATTTT
few,NA,TRBV5-1,TRBJ2-5,CASSLRGRTEQYF,TGCGCCAGCAGCTTGAGGGGGAGAACGGAGCAGTACTTC
NA,NA,TRBV3-1,TRBJ2-7,CASSRWAGTVSYEQYF,TGTGCCAGCAGTCGATGGGCCGGGACGGTCTCCTACGAGCAGTACTTC
NA,TRBD2,TRBV6-1,TRBJ2-7,CASSERRGTWDEQYF,TGTGCCAGCAGCGAGAGGCGGGGGACCTGGGATGAGCAGTACTTC
NA,TRBD1,TRBV30,TRBJ1-2,CAWSVGQGFRYGYTF,TGTGCCTGGAGTGTAGGACAGGGGTTTAGGTATGGCTACACCTTC
few,TRBD1,TRBV5-1,TRBJ2-1,CASSSPGTEYNEQFF,TGCGCCAGCAGCTCTCCCGGGACAGAATACAATGAGCAGTTCTTC
many,NA,TRBV7-2,TRBJ2-3,CASSPREQRTDTQYF,TGTGCCAGCAGCCCGCGGGAACAGCGCACAGATACGCAGTATTTT
few,NA,TRBV24-1,TRBJ2-3,CATSDPLGDTQYF,TGTGCCACCAGTGATCCACTAGGAGATACGCAGTATTTT
few,NA,TRBV20-1,TRBJ2-5,CSASSRGRYQETQYF,TGCAGTGCTAGTAGTAGAGGACGGTACCAAGAGACCCAGTACTTC
few,NA,TRBV2,TRBJ2-1,CACSDKEQFF,TGTGCCTGCAGTGATAAAGAGCAGTTCTTC
few,NA,TRBV29-1,TRBJ1-2,CSVAGSPRYGYTF,TGCAGCGTTGCAGGGAGCCCCCGCTATGGCTACACCTTC
NA,NA,TRBV7-2,TRBJ2-1,CASSLGWGASYNEQFF,TGTGCCAGCAGCTTAGGATGGGGGGCTTCCTACAATGAGCAGTTCTTC
NA,NA,TRBV5-1,TRBJ2-3,CASSTGTPDTQYF,TGCGCCAGCTCCACCGGGACCCCAGATACGCAGTATTTT
NA,NA,TRBV6-5,TRBJ1-6,CASSYSGGRGNSPLHF,TGTGCCAGCAGTTACTCCGGAGGGAGGGGAAATTCACCCCTCCACTTT
NA,NA,TRBV14,TRBJ2-3,CASSQVSNTQYF,TGTGCCAGCAGCCAAGTTTCGAATACGCAGTATTTT
many,NA,TRBV7-2,TRBJ2-3,CASSSPTSTDTQYF,TGTGCCAGCAGCTCGCCTACTAGCACAGATACGCAGTATTTT